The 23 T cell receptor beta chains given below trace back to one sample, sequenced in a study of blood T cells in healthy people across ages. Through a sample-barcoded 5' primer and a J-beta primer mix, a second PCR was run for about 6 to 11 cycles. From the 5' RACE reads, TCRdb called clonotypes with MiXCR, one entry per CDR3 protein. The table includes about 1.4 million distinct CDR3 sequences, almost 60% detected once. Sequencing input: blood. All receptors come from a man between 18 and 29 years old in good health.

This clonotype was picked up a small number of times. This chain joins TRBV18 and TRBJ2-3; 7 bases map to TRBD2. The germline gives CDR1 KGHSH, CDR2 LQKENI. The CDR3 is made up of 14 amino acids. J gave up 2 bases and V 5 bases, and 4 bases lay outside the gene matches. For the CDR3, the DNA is TGTGCCAGCTCAGGGACTAAACACACAGATACGCAGTATTTT. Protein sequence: CASSGTKHTDTQYF.

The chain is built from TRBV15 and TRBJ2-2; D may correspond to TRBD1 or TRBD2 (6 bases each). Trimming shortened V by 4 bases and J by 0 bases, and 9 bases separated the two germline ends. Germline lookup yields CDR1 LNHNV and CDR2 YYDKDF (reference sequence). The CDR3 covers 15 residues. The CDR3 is CATSKGEANTGELFF. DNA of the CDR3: TGTGCCACCAGCAAGGGGGAGGCGAACACCGGGGAGCTGTTTTTT. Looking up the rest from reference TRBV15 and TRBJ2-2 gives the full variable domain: DAMVIQNPRYQVTQFGKPVTLSCSQTLNHNVMYWYQQKSSQAPKLLFHYYDKDFNNEADTPDNFQSRRPNTSFCFLDIRSPGLGDTAMYLCATSKGEANTGELFFGEGSRLTVL.

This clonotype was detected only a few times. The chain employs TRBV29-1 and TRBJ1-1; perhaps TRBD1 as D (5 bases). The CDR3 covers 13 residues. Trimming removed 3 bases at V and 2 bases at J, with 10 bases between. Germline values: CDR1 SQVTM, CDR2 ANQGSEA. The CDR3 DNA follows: TGCAGCGTTGATTCCGGGACCAACACTGAAGCTTTCTTT. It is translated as CSVDSGTNTEAFF.

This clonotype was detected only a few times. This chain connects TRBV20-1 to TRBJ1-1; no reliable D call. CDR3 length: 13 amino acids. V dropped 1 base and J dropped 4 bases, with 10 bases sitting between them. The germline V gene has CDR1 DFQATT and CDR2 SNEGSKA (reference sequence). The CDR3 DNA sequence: TGCAGTGCTAGAGGAGGGCCAGTCACTGAAGCTTTCTTT. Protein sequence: CSARGGPVTEAFF.

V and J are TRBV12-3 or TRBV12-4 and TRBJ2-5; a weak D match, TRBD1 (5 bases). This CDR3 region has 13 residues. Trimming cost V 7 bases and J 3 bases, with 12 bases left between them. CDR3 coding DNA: TGTGCCAGCAATGAAGGGGCTGAAGAGACCCAGTACTTC. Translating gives CASNEGAEETQYF.

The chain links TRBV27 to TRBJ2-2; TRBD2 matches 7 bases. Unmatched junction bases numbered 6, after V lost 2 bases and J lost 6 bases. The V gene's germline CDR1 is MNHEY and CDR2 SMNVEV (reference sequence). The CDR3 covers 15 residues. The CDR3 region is CASSLMGGVPGELFF. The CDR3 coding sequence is TGTGCCAGCAGTTTAATGGGGGGGGTACCCGGGGAGCTGTTTTTT.

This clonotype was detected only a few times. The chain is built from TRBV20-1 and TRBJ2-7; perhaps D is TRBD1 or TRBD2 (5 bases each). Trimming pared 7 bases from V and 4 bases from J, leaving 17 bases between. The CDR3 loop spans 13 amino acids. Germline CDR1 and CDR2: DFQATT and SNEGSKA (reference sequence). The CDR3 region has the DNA TGCAGTGTCCCAGGGACCCTTAGGTACGAGCAGTACTTC. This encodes CSVPGTLRYEQYF.

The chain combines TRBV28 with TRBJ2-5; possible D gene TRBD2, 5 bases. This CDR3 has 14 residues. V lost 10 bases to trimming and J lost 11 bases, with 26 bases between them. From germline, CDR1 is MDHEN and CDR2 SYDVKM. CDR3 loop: CATSVTGGYNEQYF. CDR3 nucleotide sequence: TGTGCCACCTCGGTGACTGGAGGATACAATGAGCAGTACTTC.

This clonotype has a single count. The chain's CDR3 is CASSLGREGEKLFF. The DNA of the CDR3 is TGTGCCAGCAGTTTAGGTAGGGAAGGCGAAAAACTGTTTTTT. The chain combines TRBV12-3 or TRBV12-4 with TRBJ1-4, with D unresolved. V shed 1 base and J shed 8 bases, with 11 bases lying between them. This CDR3 contains 14 residues.

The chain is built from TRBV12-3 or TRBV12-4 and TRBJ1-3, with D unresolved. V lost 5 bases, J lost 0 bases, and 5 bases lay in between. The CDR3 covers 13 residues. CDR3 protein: CASSANSGNTIYF. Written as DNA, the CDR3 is TGTGCCAGCAGTGCCAACTCTGGAAACACCATATATTTT.

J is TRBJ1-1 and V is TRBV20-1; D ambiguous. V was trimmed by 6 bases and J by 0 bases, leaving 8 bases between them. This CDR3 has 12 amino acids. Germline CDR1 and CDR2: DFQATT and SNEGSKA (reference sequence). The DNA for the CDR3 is TGCAGTGCAACGACGGTGAACACTGAAGCTTTCTTT. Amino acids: CSATTVNTEAFF.

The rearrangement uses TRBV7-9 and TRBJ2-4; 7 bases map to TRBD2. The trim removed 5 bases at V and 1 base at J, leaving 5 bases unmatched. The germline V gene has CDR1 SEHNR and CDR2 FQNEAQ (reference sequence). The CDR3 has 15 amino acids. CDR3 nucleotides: TGTGCCAGCAGCGACGGACTAGTGGCCAAAAACATTCAGTACTTC. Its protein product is CASSDGLVAKNIQYF.

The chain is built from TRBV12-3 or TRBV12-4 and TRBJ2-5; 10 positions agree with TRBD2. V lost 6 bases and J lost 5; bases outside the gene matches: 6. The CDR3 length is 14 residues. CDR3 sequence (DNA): TGTGCCAGCAGCCCCTTTAGCGGGAGGGAGACCCAGTACTTC. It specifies CASSPFSGRETQYF.

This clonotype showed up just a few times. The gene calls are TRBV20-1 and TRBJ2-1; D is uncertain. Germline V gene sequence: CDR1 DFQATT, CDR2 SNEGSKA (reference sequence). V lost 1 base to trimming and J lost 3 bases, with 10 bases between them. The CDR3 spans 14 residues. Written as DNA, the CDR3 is TGCAGTGCTAGAGGCGAGCCTTTCTACAATGAGCAGTTCTTC. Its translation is CSARGEPFYNEQFF.

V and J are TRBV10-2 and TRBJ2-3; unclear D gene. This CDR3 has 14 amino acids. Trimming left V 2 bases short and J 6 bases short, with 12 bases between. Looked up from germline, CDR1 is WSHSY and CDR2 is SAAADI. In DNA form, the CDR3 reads TGCGCCAGCAGTGAGAGGGCTCATCCTGATACGCAGTATTTT. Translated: CASSERAHPDTQYF.

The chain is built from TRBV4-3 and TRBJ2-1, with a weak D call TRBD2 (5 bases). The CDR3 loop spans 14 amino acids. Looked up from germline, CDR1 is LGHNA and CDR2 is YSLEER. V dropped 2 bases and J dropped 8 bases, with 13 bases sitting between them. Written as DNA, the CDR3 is TGCGCCAGCAGCCAAATAGCGTCGGACTATGAGCAGTTCTTC. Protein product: CASSQIASDYEQFF.

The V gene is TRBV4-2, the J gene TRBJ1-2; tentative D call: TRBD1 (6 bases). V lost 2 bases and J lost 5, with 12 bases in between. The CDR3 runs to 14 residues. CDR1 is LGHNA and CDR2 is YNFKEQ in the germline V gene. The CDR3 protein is CASSQSDRLYGYTF. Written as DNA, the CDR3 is TGTGCCAGCAGCCAATCCGACAGGCTGTATGGCTACACCTTC.

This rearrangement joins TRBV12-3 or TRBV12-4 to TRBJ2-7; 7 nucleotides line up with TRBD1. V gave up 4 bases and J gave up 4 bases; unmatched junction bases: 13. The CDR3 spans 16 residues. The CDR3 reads CASSSPLGRGKYEQYF. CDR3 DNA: TGTGCCAGCAGTTCCCCCCTGGGCAGGGGGAAGTACGAGCAGTACTTC.

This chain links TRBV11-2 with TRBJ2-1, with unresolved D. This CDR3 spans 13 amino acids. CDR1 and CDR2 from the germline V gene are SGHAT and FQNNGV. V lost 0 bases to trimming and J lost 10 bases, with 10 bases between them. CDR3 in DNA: TGTGCCAGCAGCTTAGAGCCCGAAAGGGAGCAGTTCTTC. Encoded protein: CASSLEPEREQFF.

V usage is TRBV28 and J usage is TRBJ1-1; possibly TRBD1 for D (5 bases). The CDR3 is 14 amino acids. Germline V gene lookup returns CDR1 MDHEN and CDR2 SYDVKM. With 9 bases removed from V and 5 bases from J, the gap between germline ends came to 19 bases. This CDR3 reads CASAPGTVRTEAFF. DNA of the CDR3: TGTGCCAGTGCCCCCGGGACGGTGAGGACTGAAGCTTTCTTT.

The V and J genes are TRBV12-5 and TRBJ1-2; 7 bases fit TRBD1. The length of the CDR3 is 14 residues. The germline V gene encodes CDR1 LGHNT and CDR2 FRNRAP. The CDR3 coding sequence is TGTGCCTTGGTAATTACAGGGGTCCCCTATGGCTACACCTTC. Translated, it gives CALVITGVPYGYTF.

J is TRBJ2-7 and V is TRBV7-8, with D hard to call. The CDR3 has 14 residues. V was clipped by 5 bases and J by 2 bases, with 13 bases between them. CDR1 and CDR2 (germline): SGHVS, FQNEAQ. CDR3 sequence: CASSLHDGPYEQYF. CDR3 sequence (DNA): TGTGCCAGCAGCCTACATGACGGACCCTACGAGCAGTACTTC. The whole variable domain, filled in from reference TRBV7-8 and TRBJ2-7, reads GAGVSQSPRYKVAKRGQDVALRCDPISGHVSLFWYQQALGQGPEFLTYFQNEAQLDKSGLPSDRFFAERPEGSVSTLKIQRTQQEDSAVYLCASSLHDGPYEQYFGPGTRLTVT.

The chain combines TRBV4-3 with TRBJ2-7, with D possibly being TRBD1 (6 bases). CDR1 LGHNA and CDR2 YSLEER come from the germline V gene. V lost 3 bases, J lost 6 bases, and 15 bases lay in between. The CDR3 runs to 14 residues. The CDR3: CASSQDWTVGEQYF. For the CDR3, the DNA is TGCGCCAGCAGCCAGGACTGGACAGTGGGCGAGCAGTACTTC.